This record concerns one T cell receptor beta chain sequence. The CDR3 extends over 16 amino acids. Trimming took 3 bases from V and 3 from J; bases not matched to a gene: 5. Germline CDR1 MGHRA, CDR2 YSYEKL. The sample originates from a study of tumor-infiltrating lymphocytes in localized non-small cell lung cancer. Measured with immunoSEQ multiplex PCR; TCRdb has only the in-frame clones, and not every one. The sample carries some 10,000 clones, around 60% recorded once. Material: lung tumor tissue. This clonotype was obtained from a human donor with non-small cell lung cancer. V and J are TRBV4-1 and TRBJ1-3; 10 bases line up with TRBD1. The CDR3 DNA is TGCGCCAGCAGCCACGCTGACAGGGGGCTTGGAAACACCATATATTTT. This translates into CASSHADRGLGNTIYF.